This T cell receptor (beta chain) was observed in a study of blood T cell repertoires in COVID-19. Trimming removed 5 bases from V and 10 bases from J, with 12 bases in between. The CDR3 length is 13 residues. Germline CDR1 MDHEN, CDR2 SYDVKM. Clones were read by immunoSEQ multiplex PCR, and TCRdb kept only the in-frame ones, dropping some. This sample has 100,000 to 150,000 clones, with about 80% found just once. The sequencing sample was made of peripheral blood. The receptor was derived from a woman between 45 and 65 years old with acute or convalescent COVID-19. The rearrangement links TRBV28 to TRBJ1-6, with a possible D match to TRBD1 (6 bases). The CDR3 DNA is TGTGCCAGCAGTCCCACAAGGGGGTCACCCCTCCACTTT. Translation gives CASSPTRGSPLHF.